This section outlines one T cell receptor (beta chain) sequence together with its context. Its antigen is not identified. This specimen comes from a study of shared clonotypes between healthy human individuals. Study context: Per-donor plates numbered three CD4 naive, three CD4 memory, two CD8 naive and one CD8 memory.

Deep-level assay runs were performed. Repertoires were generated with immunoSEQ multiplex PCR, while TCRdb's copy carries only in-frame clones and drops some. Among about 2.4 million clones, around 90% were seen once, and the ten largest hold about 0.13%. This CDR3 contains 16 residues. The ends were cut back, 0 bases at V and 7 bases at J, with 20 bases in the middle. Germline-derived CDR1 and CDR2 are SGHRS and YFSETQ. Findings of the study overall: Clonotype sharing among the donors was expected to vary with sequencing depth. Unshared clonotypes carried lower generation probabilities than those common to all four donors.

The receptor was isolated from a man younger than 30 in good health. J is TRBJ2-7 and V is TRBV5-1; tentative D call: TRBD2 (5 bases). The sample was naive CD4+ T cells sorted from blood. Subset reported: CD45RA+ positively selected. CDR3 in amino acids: CASSLAFGPGTGEQYF. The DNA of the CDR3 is TGCGCCAGCAGCTTGGCCTTCGGCCCGGGAACGGGGGAGCAGTACTTC. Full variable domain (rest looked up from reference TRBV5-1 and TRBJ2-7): KAGVTQTPRYLIKTRGQQVTLSCSPISGHRSVSWYQQTPGQGLQFLFEYFSETQRNKGNFPGRFSGRQFSNSRSEMNVSTLELGDSALYLCASSLAFGPGTGEQYFGPGTRLTVT.